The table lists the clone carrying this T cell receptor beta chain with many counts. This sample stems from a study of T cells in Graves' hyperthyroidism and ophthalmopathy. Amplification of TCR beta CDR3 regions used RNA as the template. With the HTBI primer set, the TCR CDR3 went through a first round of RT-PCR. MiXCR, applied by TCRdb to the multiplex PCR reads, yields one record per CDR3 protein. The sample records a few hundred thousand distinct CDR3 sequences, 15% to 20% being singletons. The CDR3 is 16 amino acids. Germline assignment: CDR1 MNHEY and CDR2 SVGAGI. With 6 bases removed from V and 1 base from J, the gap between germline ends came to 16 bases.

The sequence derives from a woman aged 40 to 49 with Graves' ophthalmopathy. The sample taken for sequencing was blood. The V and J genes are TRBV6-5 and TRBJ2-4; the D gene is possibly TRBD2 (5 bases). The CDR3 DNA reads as TGTGCCAGCAGACCGGGGATCTCGGTCGCCAAAAACATTCAGTACTTC. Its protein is CASRPGISVAKNIQYF.